This T cell receptor (beta chain) was recorded in a study of blood T cell repertoires in COVID-19. Per the authors' pipeline: Estimated nucleated cell counts came from reference gene primer amplification. The data were produced by immunoSEQ multiplex PCR, yet TCRdb's version contains in-frame clones alone and is incomplete. Clone size and the V and J calls come from that table; the DNA yielded D and trimming. The sample shows approximately 150,000 clones, 70% to 90% of them seen only once. CDR3 length: 15 amino acids. Germline assignment: CDR1 MNHNY and CDR2 SVGAGI (reference sequence). Trimming stripped 2 bases from V and 4 bases from J, with 12 bases between. This clone is termed medium-sized (0.01 to 0.1%).

The receptor's source is a man in his forties with acute or convalescent COVID-19. V is TRBV6-6 and J is TRBJ2-1, with D possibly TRBD2 on 5 matching bases. The sample was peripheral blood. CDR3 sequence: CASSYEDSRYNEQFF. The CDR3 DNA reads as TGTGCCAGCAGTTACGAGGACTCCCGATACAATGAGCAGTTCTTC.